This T cell receptor beta chain was obtained from a study of siplizumab effects on memory and regulatory T cells. TCRdb's table, derived via immunoSEQ multiplex PCR, lists solely in-frame clones and lacks some. The repertoire holds around 77,000 clones, 91% seen once, with over 25% in the top ten. Points from the study as a whole: Proliferating siplizumab-culture Treg suppressive function went unconfirmed. Of the proliferating CD4+ or CD8+ clones, roughly 75-97% lacked a naive or memory phenotype that could be assigned.

V was cut by 0 bases and J by 5 bases, with 8 bases left in between. The CDR3 loop spans 13 amino acids. Germline lookup yields CDR1 LGHNA and CDR2 YNFKEQ. About this clone itself: Its antigen is unidentified.

The chain uses TRBV4-2 and TRBJ2-7, with D maybe TRBD1 (6 bases). The sequence came from a human donor in good health. Sequenced sample: CD8+ T cells sorted from blood. This CDR3 is CASSQDRGHEQYF. CDR3 in DNA: TGTGCCAGCAGCCAAGACAGGGGTCACGAGCAGTACTTC.